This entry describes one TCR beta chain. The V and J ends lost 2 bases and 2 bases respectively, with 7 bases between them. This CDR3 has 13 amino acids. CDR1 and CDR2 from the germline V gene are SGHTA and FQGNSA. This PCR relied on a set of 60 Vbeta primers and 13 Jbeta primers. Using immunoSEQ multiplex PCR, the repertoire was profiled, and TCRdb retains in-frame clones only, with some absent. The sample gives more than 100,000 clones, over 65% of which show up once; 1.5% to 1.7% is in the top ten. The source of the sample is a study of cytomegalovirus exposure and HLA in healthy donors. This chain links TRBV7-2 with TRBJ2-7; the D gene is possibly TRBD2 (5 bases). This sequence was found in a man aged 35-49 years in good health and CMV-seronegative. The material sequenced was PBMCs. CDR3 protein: CASSLRGTYEQYF. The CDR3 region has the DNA TGTGCCAGCAGCTTACGAGGGACCTACGAGCAGTACTTC.